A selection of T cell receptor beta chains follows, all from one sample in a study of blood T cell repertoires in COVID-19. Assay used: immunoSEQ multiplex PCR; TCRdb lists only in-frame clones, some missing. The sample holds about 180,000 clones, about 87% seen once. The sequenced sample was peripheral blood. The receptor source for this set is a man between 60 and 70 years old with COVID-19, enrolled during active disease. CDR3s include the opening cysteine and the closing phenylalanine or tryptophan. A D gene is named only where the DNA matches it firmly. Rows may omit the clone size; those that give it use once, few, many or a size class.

CDR3 DNA: TGTGCCAGCAGCCCGACAGGGGGCTTCAGTTCTGAGACCCAGTACTTC; CDR3 protein: CASSPTGGFSSETQYF; V gene: TRBV5-4; J gene: TRBJ2-5; D gene: TRBD1; clone size: once
CDR3 DNA: TGTGCCAGCTCACCTCCGGGACTATGGGAGACCCAGTACTTC; CDR3 protein: CASSPPGLWETQYF; V gene: TRBV18; J gene: TRBJ2-5; D gene: TRBD2; clone size: NA
CDR3 DNA: TGCGCCAGCAGCTCTGACAGGGTTGTGAACACCTACAATGAGCAGTTCTTC; CDR3 protein: CASSSDRVVNTYNEQFF; V gene: TRBV4-3; J gene: TRBJ2-1; D gene: TRBD1; clone size: NA
CDR3 DNA: TGTGCCAGCAGTTACTCGTCAGGACTGGTTAATTCACCCCTCCACTTT; CDR3 protein: CASSYSSGLVNSPLHF; V gene: TRBV6-5; J gene: TRBJ1-6; D gene: NA; clone size: NA
CDR3 DNA: TGTGCCAGCAGTCCCAGGCGGGGCGAGGGATATGGCTACACCTTC; CDR3 protein: CASSPRRGEGYGYTF; V gene: TRBV27; J gene: TRBJ1-2; D gene: NA; clone size: NA
CDR3 DNA: TGTGCCAGCAGTTACTCGGGCAGGGTTGGAACTGAAGCTTTCTTT; CDR3 protein: CASSYSGRVGTEAFF; V gene: TRBV6-2/TRBV6-3; J gene: TRBJ1-1; D gene: NA; clone size: NA
CDR3 DNA: TGTGCCAGTAGTATCCCGCAGGGAGGTGAAAAACTGTTTTTT; CDR3 protein: CASSIPQGGEKLFF; V gene: TRBV19; J gene: TRBJ1-4; D gene: NA; clone size: NA
CDR3 DNA: TGTGCCAGCAGTTACTCACAGGTCGGGAGTGAAAAACTGTTTTTT; CDR3 protein: CASSYSQVGSEKLFF; V gene: TRBV6-2/TRBV6-3; J gene: TRBJ1-4; D gene: NA; clone size: few
CDR3 DNA: TGTGCCAGCATTAGGGACAGGGTAGAGGAGACCCAGTACTTC; CDR3 protein: CASIRDRVEETQYF; V gene: TRBV2; J gene: TRBJ2-5; D gene: TRBD1; clone size: NA
CDR3 DNA: TGTGCCAGCAGCCCAGGGGGTAGCGGCCTTGGAGAGACCCAGTACTTC; CDR3 protein: CASSPGGSGLGETQYF; V gene: TRBV7-2; J gene: TRBJ2-5; D gene: NA; clone size: NA
CDR3 DNA: TGTGCCAGCAGCCGACTAGCGGGGGGCGGTAACCATATCACAGATACGCAGTATTTT; CDR3 protein: CASSRLAGGGNHITDTQYF; V gene: TRBV7-4; J gene: TRBJ2-3; D gene: TRBD2; clone size: NA
CDR3 DNA: TGCGCCAGCAGCCCTGATCGCCAGGGCTATCGAAACACCATATATTTT; CDR3 protein: CASSPDRQGYRNTIYF; V gene: TRBV5-1; J gene: TRBJ1-3; D gene: NA; clone size: NA
CDR3 DNA: TGTGCCAGCAGTTTAATTCGACAGGGGGGCACTGAAGCTTTCTTT; CDR3 protein: CASSLIRQGGTEAFF; V gene: TRBV6-6; J gene: TRBJ1-1; D gene: TRBD1; clone size: NA
CDR3 DNA: TGTGCCAGCAGCTCTGACAGGGTCCAAAATCAGCCCCAGCATTTT; CDR3 protein: CASSSDRVQNQPQHF; V gene: TRBV7-2; J gene: TRBJ1-5; D gene: TRBD1; clone size: once
CDR3 DNA: TGTGCCAGCAGTCGTATACAGGGGGATGAGCAGTTCTTC; CDR3 protein: CASSRIQGDEQFF; V gene: TRBV28; J gene: TRBJ2-1; D gene: TRBD1; clone size: NA
CDR3 DNA: TGCGCCAGCAGCTCCGGGGACGGGACAAGCCTCTATGGCTACACCTTC; CDR3 protein: CASSSGDGTSLYGYTF; V gene: TRBV5-1; J gene: TRBJ1-2; D gene: NA; clone size: NA
CDR3 DNA: TGTGCCAGCAGGAGTAACAGCGGAAATTCACCCCTCCACTTT; CDR3 protein: CASRSNSGNSPLHF; V gene: TRBV2; J gene: TRBJ1-6; D gene: NA; clone size: NA
CDR3 DNA: TGCAGCGTTGAGAGGACAGGAGGTAAAGAGACCCAGTACTTC; CDR3 protein: CSVERTGGKETQYF; V gene: TRBV29-1; J gene: TRBJ2-5; D gene: TRBD1; clone size: once
CDR3 DNA: TGTGCCAGCAGTTCCCGGGGAGATACGCAGTATTTT; CDR3 protein: CASSSRGDTQYF; V gene: TRBV27; J gene: TRBJ2-3; D gene: NA; clone size: NA
CDR3 DNA: TGTGCCAGCAGCGACCGACTAGCAGGCACCGGGGAGCTGTTTTTT; CDR3 protein: CASSDRLAGTGELFF; V gene: TRBV7-9; J gene: TRBJ2-2; D gene: TRBD2; clone size: few
CDR3 DNA: TGTGCCAGCAGTTTAATCAGTCAAGAGACCCAGTACTTC; CDR3 protein: CASSLISQETQYF; V gene: TRBV27; J gene: TRBJ2-5; D gene: NA; clone size: NA
CDR3 DNA: TGTGCCAGCAGCCGACAGGGGCCTAATGAAAAACTGTTTTTT; CDR3 protein: CASSRQGPNEKLFF; V gene: TRBV2; J gene: TRBJ1-4; D gene: TRBD1; clone size: NA
CDR3 DNA: TGTGCCAGCAGCCCGGACAGGGGGCCCCCCTACGAGCAGTACTTC; CDR3 protein: CASSPDRGPPYEQYF; V gene: TRBV6-2/TRBV6-3; J gene: TRBJ2-7; D gene: TRBD1; clone size: NA
CDR3 DNA: TGTGCCACCAGCAGAGCCACAGGGGGCCTCTCTTCTGGAAACACCATATATTTT; CDR3 protein: CATSRATGGLSSGNTIYF; V gene: TRBV15; J gene: TRBJ1-3; D gene: TRBD1; clone size: NA
CDR3 DNA: TGTGCCAGCAGCTTCCGGGACAGGGTATCCTACGAGCAGTACTTC; CDR3 protein: CASSFRDRVSYEQYF; V gene: TRBV11-2; J gene: TRBJ2-7; D gene: TRBD1; clone size: NA
CDR3 DNA: TGCAGTGCTAGTGAGGGGGCCGCAAACTTTTATAGCAATCAGCCCCAGCATTTT; CDR3 protein: CSASEGAANFYSNQPQHF; V gene: TRBV20-1; J gene: TRBJ1-5; D gene: TRBD1; clone size: NA
CDR3 DNA: TGTGCCAGCAGTTCAAGGAGAACAGGGTTTTCGGTTCGGGAGACCCAGTACTTC; CDR3 protein: CASSSRRTGFSVRETQYF; V gene: TRBV14; J gene: TRBJ2-5; D gene: NA; clone size: NA
CDR3 DNA: TGTGCCAACCCAAAGAAGGGGGGACTAGCGGGAGATATTTCCTACAATGAGCAGTTCTTC; CDR3 protein: CANPKKGGLAGDISYNEQFF; V gene: TRBV18; J gene: TRBJ2-1; D gene: TRBD2; clone size: NA
CDR3 DNA: TGTGCCAGCAGCGGGACTAGCGGGAACTCCTACGAGCAGTACTTC; CDR3 protein: CASSGTSGNSYEQYF; V gene: TRBV7-2; J gene: TRBJ2-7; D gene: TRBD2; clone size: NA
CDR3 DNA: TGCGCCAGCAGCGAGGGACAGGGGTCCAACAATGAGCAGTTCTTC; CDR3 protein: CASSEGQGSNNEQFF; V gene: TRBV5-1; J gene: TRBJ2-1; D gene: TRBD1; clone size: NA
CDR3 DNA: TGTGCCAGCAGTTCGACAGACAATCAGCCCCAGCATTTT; CDR3 protein: CASSSTDNQPQHF; V gene: TRBV25-1; J gene: TRBJ1-5; D gene: NA; clone size: once
CDR3 DNA: TGTGCCAGCAGCTTAAGGCAGGGGTTGGGTGAAGCTTTCTTT; CDR3 protein: CASSLRQGLGEAFF; V gene: TRBV11-2; J gene: TRBJ1-1; D gene: NA; clone size: NA
CDR3 DNA: TGTGCCTGGAGCGGCAGGGTGGACGGGGAGCTGTTTTTT; CDR3 protein: CAWSGRVDGELFF; V gene: TRBV30; J gene: TRBJ2-2; D gene: NA; clone size: once
CDR3 DNA: TGTGCCACCAGCAGAGATCAGGGGTTGGATACGCAGTATTTT; CDR3 protein: CATSRDQGLDTQYF; V gene: TRBV15; J gene: TRBJ2-3; D gene: NA; clone size: NA
CDR3 DNA: TGCAGTGCTAGTGAGCTGTACGGTGGAAACACCATATATTTT; CDR3 protein: CSASELYGGNTIYF; V gene: TRBV20-1; J gene: TRBJ1-3; D gene: NA; clone size: few
CDR3 DNA: TGTGCCAGCAGCTTCAGACGGGAGTCAGATACGCAGTATTTT; CDR3 protein: CASSFRRESDTQYF; V gene: TRBV7-3; J gene: TRBJ2-3; D gene: NA; clone size: NA
CDR3 DNA: TGTGCCAGCAGTATTACAGGGGGGATACCCGGGGAGCTGTTTTTT; CDR3 protein: CASSITGGIPGELFF; V gene: TRBV7-2; J gene: TRBJ2-2; D gene: TRBD1; clone size: NA
CDR3 DNA: TGTGCCAGCAGTGTCACGAGAGCATCCACAGATACGCAGTATTTT; CDR3 protein: CASSVTRASTDTQYF; V gene: TRBV2; J gene: TRBJ2-3; D gene: NA; clone size: NA
CDR3 DNA: TGTGCCAGCAGTTTAGGCAGGGGGATTGAAGCTTTCTTT; CDR3 protein: CASSLGRGIEAFF; V gene: TRBV12-3/TRBV12-4; J gene: TRBJ1-1; D gene: TRBD1; clone size: NA
CDR3 DNA: TGTGCCAGTAGTTCGAGGGGGCCATTGGGCAATCAGCCCCAGCATTTT; CDR3 protein: CASSSRGPLGNQPQHF; V gene: TRBV19; J gene: TRBJ1-5; D gene: TRBD1; clone size: NA
CDR3 DNA: TGTGCCAGCAGTATAACTTTTGGCAATCAGCCCCAGCATTTT; CDR3 protein: CASSITFGNQPQHF; V gene: TRBV27; J gene: TRBJ1-5; D gene: NA; clone size: NA
CDR3 DNA: TGTGCCAGCAGCTTAGCGCAAACAGGGATTGATCCTGGGGGCTACACCTTC; CDR3 protein: CASSLAQTGIDPGGYTF; V gene: TRBV7-9; J gene: TRBJ1-2; D gene: NA; clone size: NA
CDR3 DNA: TGTGCCAGCAGCTTAAGGGGACAGGGAGCAGATACGCAGTATTTT; CDR3 protein: CASSLRGQGADTQYF; V gene: TRBV11-2; J gene: TRBJ2-3; D gene: TRBD1; clone size: NA
CDR3 DNA: TGTGCCAGCAGCGCAAGACTAGCGGGAGAGACCCAGTACTTC; CDR3 protein: CASSARLAGETQYF; V gene: TRBV9; J gene: TRBJ2-5; D gene: TRBD2; clone size: NA
CDR3 DNA: TGTGCCAGCAGGTTGACAGGGACCAATCAGCCCCAGCATTTT; CDR3 protein: CASRLTGTNQPQHF; V gene: TRBV6-5; J gene: TRBJ1-5; D gene: TRBD1; clone size: NA
CDR3 DNA: TGTGCCAGCAGTTACTCTGAGCTACAGCCCCAGCATTTT; CDR3 protein: CASSYSELQPQHF; V gene: TRBV6-6; J gene: TRBJ1-5; D gene: NA; clone size: NA
CDR3 DNA: TGTGCCAGCAGTTTAGCGGGATTCTACAATGAGCAGTTCTTC; CDR3 protein: CASSLAGFYNEQFF; V gene: TRBV27; J gene: TRBJ2-1; D gene: NA; clone size: NA
CDR3 DNA: TGTGCCAGCAGTGAAGGGCAGGCAGGAAACTATGGCTACACCTTC; CDR3 protein: CASSEGQAGNYGYTF; V gene: TRBV6-1; J gene: TRBJ1-2; D gene: NA; clone size: NA
CDR3 DNA: TGTGCCAGCAACCCATACAGGGATCACGGGGAGCTGTTTTTT; CDR3 protein: CASNPYRDHGELFF; V gene: TRBV7-9; J gene: TRBJ2-2; D gene: NA; clone size: NA
CDR3 DNA: TGTGCCAGCAGCTTTGGCACCCTGAGGAATCAGCCCCAGCATTTT; CDR3 protein: CASSFGTLRNQPQHF; V gene: TRBV7-2; J gene: TRBJ1-5; D gene: NA; clone size: NA
CDR3 DNA: TGTGCCAGCAGCCTTAATACCGGGGGGGCCTCCGGGGAGCTGTTTTTT; CDR3 protein: CASSLNTGGASGELFF; V gene: TRBV4-2; J gene: TRBJ2-2; D gene: TRBD2; clone size: NA
CDR3 DNA: TGTGCCAGCAGCCGGGACAGATACTCCTACGAGCAGTACTTC; CDR3 protein: CASSRDRYSYEQYF; V gene: TRBV7-3; J gene: TRBJ2-7; D gene: TRBD1; clone size: NA
CDR3 DNA: TGTGCCAGCCAACCGGACAGGCCCAACGAGCAGTACTTC; CDR3 protein: CASQPDRPNEQYF; V gene: TRBV11-3; J gene: TRBJ2-7; D gene: TRBD1; clone size: NA
CDR3 DNA: TGTGCCAGTAGTCCCGGACAGGGGGAAGCTTTCTTT; CDR3 protein: CASSPGQGEAFF; V gene: TRBV19; J gene: TRBJ1-1; D gene: TRBD1; clone size: NA
CDR3 DNA: TGTGCCAGCAGTTTGGAGGGGGCTTATGAGCAGTACTTC; CDR3 protein: CASSLEGAYEQYF; V gene: TRBV12-3/TRBV12-4; J gene: TRBJ2-7; D gene: NA; clone size: NA